The 21 T cell receptor beta chains listed next were all sequenced from one sample in a study of regulatory T cells in long-lasting Graves disease. Researchers made TCR beta libraries by using iRepertoire HTBI primers and running Arm-PCR on CDR3 regions. TCRdb recomputed calls from the multiplex PCR reads with MiXCR, one row per CDR3 protein. The data contain about 470,000 distinct CDR3 sequences, less than 25% of them singletons. Regarding time point: persistent/refractory GD, antithyroid drugs over 5 years with positive TRAb. PBMC RNA was the source of the TCR library. This sample comprised peripheral blood mononuclear cells (PBMCs), obtained when the disease was refractory, from a patient treated with antithyroid drugs. The receptors here all came from a female donor with Graves disease.

The V and J genes are TRBV14 and TRBJ1-2, with D possibly TRBD1 on 6 matching bases. V lost 2 bases to trimming and J lost 5 bases, with 9 bases between them. The germline CDR1 and CDR2 sequences are SGHDN and FVKESK. The CDR3 covers 13 residues. Here the CDR3 DNA reads TGTGCCAGCAGCCAAAAACAGGGATATGGCTACACCTTC. Encoded protein: CASSQKQGYGYTF. The full variable domain, rest sourced from reference TRBV14 and TRBJ1-2, is EAGVTQFPSHSVIEKGQTVTLRCDPISGHDNLYWYRRVMGKEIKFLLHFVKESKQDESGMPNNRFLAERTGGTYSTLKVQPAELEDSGVYFCASSQKQGYGYTFGSGTRLTVV.

This clonotype was detected a few times. The chain employs TRBV6-1 and TRBJ2-7; D unclear. Between the trimmed V and J ends, which lost 4 bases and 0 bases, there was a span of 13 bases. Germline values: CDR1 MNHNS, CDR2 SASEGT. The CDR3 runs to 15 residues. CDR3 region: CASSVGYPFSYEQYF. As DNA, the CDR3 is TGTGCCAGCAGTGTAGGCTACCCGTTCTCCTACGAGCAGTACTTC.

In its sample, this clonotype was seen many times. The gene calls are TRBV2 and TRBJ1-2; no definite D call. V lost 1 base and J 5 bases, leaving 5 bases between the germline ends. The V gene's germline CDR1 is SNHLY and CDR2 FYNNEI. This CDR3 is 12 amino acids long. Here the CDR3 DNA reads TGTGCCAGCAGTGAAGAGGGTTATGGCTACACCTTC. As protein: CASSEEGYGYTF.

The chain has TRBV6-5 and TRBJ2-5, with 8 bases that match TRBD2. From germline, CDR1 is MNHEY and CDR2 SVGAGI. The CDR3 is 14 residues long. Trimming at V came to 2 bases and at J to 2 bases, leaving 1 base not matched to a gene. CDR3 coding DNA: TGTGCCAGCAGTTACACGGGGGGGCAAGAGACCCAGTACTTC. As protein: CASSYTGGQETQYF.

This clonotype has only a few counts. V usage is TRBV30 and J usage is TRBJ2-1, with D perhaps matching TRBD1 (6 bases). Germline CDR1 and CDR2: GTSNPN and SVGIG (reference sequence). V gave up 5 bases and J gave up 4 bases, with 12 bases separating them. This CDR3 is 13 amino acids long. CDR3 sequence (DNA): TGTGCCTGGGGGGACATGTCGTACAATGAGCAGTTCTTC. Residues: CAWGDMSYNEQFF.

The sample holds many counts of this clonotype. The chain employs TRBV20-1 and TRBJ2-5, with 7 bases identical to TRBD2. The trim removed 2 bases at V and 7 bases at J, leaving 13 bases unmatched. CDR1 DFQATT and CDR2 SNEGSKA come from the germline V gene (reference sequence). The CDR3 has 15 residues. CDR3 coding DNA: TGCAGTGCTAGAAATAAGCGACTAGCTGCTTGGACCCAGTACTTC. Protein sequence: CSARNKRLAAWTQYF.

A few counts support this clonotype. The chain recombines TRBV19 with TRBJ1-1; TRBD1 matches at 8 bases. The germline gives CDR1 LNHDA, CDR2 SQIVND (reference sequence). This CDR3 has 15 residues. Losses at the gene ends were 10 bases for V and 5 bases for J; bases not matched to a gene: 15. CDR3 region: CATSPAGGSVTEAFF. The CDR3, as DNA: TGTGCCACCTCCCCAGCAGGGGGCTCGGTTACTGAAGCTTTCTTT.

This clonotype was counted at least ten times. The J gene is TRBJ1-1, the V gene TRBV7-2; D is ambiguous. The CDR3 spans 13 residues. The ends were cut back, 4 bases at V and 0 bases at J, with 6 bases in the middle. Germline V gives CDR1 SGHTA, CDR2 FQGNSA. For the CDR3, the DNA is TGTGCCAGCAGCTCTCAGGTGAACACTGAAGCTTTCTTT. Its translation: CASSSQVNTEAFF.

The rearrangement uses TRBV20-1 and TRBJ1-6; D uncertain. Germline V lookup: CDR1 DFQATT, CDR2 SNEGSKA (reference sequence). CDR3 length: 12 residues. Trimming removed 3 bases at V and 8 bases at J, with 8 bases between. CDR3 residues: CSASSADSPLHF. CDR3 in DNA: TGCAGTGCTAGTTCCGCTGATTCACCCCTCCACTTT.

This chain connects TRBV5-5 to TRBJ2-7, with a weak D call TRBD1 (5 bases). CDR1 is SGHKS and CDR2 is YYEKEE in the germline V gene (reference sequence). Trimming pared 4 bases from V and 7 bases from J, leaving 12 bases between. This CDR3 region has 12 residues. This chain's CDR3 is CASSVGAREQYF. The CDR3 DNA sequence: TGTGCCAGCAGCGTAGGGGCGAGGGAGCAGTACTTC.

To note about this clonotype: Germline and junction disagree at one end, which may indicate a read error. The J gene is TRBJ2-2, the V gene TRBV7-3, with 7 bases matching TRBD1. Germline lookup yields CDR1 SGHTA and CDR2 FQGTGA. The CDR3 runs 17 residues. CDR3 region: CARSLSLGQLNTGELFF. The DNA for the CDR3 is TGTGCCAGGAGCTTAAGCCTGGGACAGCTGAACACCGGGGAGCTGTTTTTT.

The CDR3 DNA sequence: TGTGCCACCAGCAGCCGTGGGATCCGGACTGAAGCTTTCTTT. It yields the protein CATSSRGIRTEAFF. The rearrangement joins TRBV15 to TRBJ1-1; D unclear. V dropped 3 bases and J dropped 5 bases, with 13 bases sitting between them. Germline V gene sequence: CDR1 LNHNV, CDR2 YYDKDF (reference sequence). The CDR3 sequence is 14 residues long.

CDR3 loop: CASSQDGRPANTEAFF. CDR3 bases: TGCGCCAGCAGCCAAGATGGCCGACCGGCGAACACTGAAGCTTTCTTT. The V call is TRBV4-1, the J call TRBJ1-1; unclear D gene. V was shortened by 0 bases and J by 1 base, with 12 bases between the two germline ends. CDR3 length equals 16 residues. Germline lookup yields CDR1 MGHRA and CDR2 YSYEKL.

The chain employs TRBV19 and TRBJ2-7; 7 bases fit TRBD1. This CDR3 has 15 residues. Germline CDR1 reads LNHDA; CDR2 reads SQIVND (reference sequence). Trimming took 5 bases from V and 5 from J; bases not matched to a gene: 12. In DNA, the CDR3 is TGTGCCAGTAGTGTACAGGGGCCCCGGTGGGACGAGCAGTACTTC. Protein sequence: CASSVQGPRWDEQYF.

This clonotype was counted between two and nine times. This chain uses TRBV5-6 with TRBJ2-7; D gene ambiguous. Trimming pared 5 bases from V and 2 bases from J, leaving 11 bases between. There are 13 residues in the CDR3. Germline CDR1 SGHDT, CDR2 YYEEEE. CDR3 residues: CASSVAGPYEQYF. The CDR3 DNA reads as TGTGCCAGCAGTGTCGCAGGACCCTACGAGCAGTACTTC.

This clonotype showed up many times. V gene TRBV7-9 combines with J gene TRBJ2-6; D remains ambiguous. Germline V gives CDR1 SEHNR, CDR2 FQNEAQ (reference sequence). Trimming stripped 3 bases from V and 2 bases from J, with 2 bases between. The CDR3 totals 13 residues. CDR3 sequence (DNA): TGTGCCAGCAGCTTTCCTGGGGCCAACGTCCTGACTTTC. Amino acid sequence: CASSFPGANVLTF.

This clonotype was counted many times. The chain recombines TRBV7-9 with TRBJ2-7; D is unclear. Germline CDR1 and CDR2: SEHNR and FQNEAQ (reference sequence). Trimming left V 7 bases short and J 6 bases short, with 13 bases between. This CDR3 is 12 amino acids long. CDR3 residues: CASKVITGEQYF. As DNA, the CDR3 is TGTGCCAGCAAGGTTATAACGGGCGAGCAGTACTTC.

The sample holds many counts of this clonotype. The genes are TRBV15 and TRBJ1-1; D is ambiguous. V gave up 0 bases and J gave up 4 bases, with 6 bases separating them. The CDR3 totals 13 residues. Per the germline V gene, CDR1 is LNHNV and CDR2 is YYDKDF (reference sequence). In DNA, the CDR3 is TGTGCCACCAGCAGAGATGACGGCACTGAAGCTTTCTTT. Translation: CATSRDDGTEAFF.

V usage is TRBV30 and J usage is TRBJ1-1, with D perhaps TRBD1 (5 bases). This CDR3 contains 13 residues. CDR1 and CDR2 (germline): GTSNPN, SVGIG (reference sequence). Trimming removed 3 bases from V and 10 bases from J, with 18 bases in between. CDR3 nucleotides: TGTGCCTGGAGAGCCGGGACGGCGTTCGGAGCTTTCTTT. As protein: CAWRAGTAFGAFF. Complete variable domain (other parts from reference TRBV30 and TRBJ1-1): SQTIHQWPATLVQPVGSPLSLECTVEGTSNPNLYWYRQAAGRGLQLLFYSVGIGQISSEVPQNLSASRPQDRQFILSSKKLLLSDSGFYLCAWRAGTAFGAFFGQGTRLTVV.

A single count supports this clonotype. A clone one base away is much larger, so this may be a read error. The chain carries TRBV6-2 or TRBV6-3 and TRBJ2-1, with D possibly being TRBD2 (6 bases). V was shortened by 2 bases and J by 0 bases, with 8 bases between the two germline ends. Per germline, CDR1 MNHEY and CDR2 SVGEGT. The CDR3 spans 15 residues. The CDR3 is CASSYGGSSYNEQFF. CDR3 DNA sequence: TGTGCCAGCAGTTACGGGGGGAGCTCCTACAATGAGCAGTTCTTC.

This clonotype was detected ten times or more. The J gene is TRBJ2-5, the V gene TRBV20-1; possibly TRBD1 or TRBD2 for D (6 bases each). The CDR3 is 17 residues long. V gave up 0 bases and J gave up 5 bases, with 22 bases separating them. The germline CDR1 and CDR2 sequences are DFQATT and SNEGSKA (reference sequence). The CDR3 loop is CSARDLPLADTGETQYF. DNA of the CDR3: TGCAGTGCTAGAGATCTCCCTTTAGCGGATACAGGGGAGACCCAGTACTTC.